Listed below are T cell receptor beta chains from one sample, sequenced in a study of T-cell reconstitution after alpha-beta-depleted transplantation in children. TCRdb re-analysed the PCR reads in MiXCR, keeping a single row per CDR3 protein. This table holds about 610,000 distinct CDR3 sequences, approximately 10% found once. Sample: PBMCs from the stem cell graft donor, taken from the stem cell graft. These TCRs come from a human donor who donated a stem cell graft to a child with acute myeloid leukemia. The CDR3 runs from the conserved cysteine through the conserved F or W. A D gene is named only where the DNA matches it firmly. Where a row states a size, it is once, few, many or the class of an expanded clone; other rows omit it.

TRBV11-2	NA	TRBD2	TRBJ2-5	TGTGCCAGCAGTCCCCATAGGTTCGAGCGGGAGGTCGAAGAGACCCAGTACTTC	CASSPHRFEREVEETQYF
TRBV7-9	NA	NA	TRBJ2-3	TGTGCCAGCAGCTCCCAGCGGGCCCCTAGCACAGATACGCAGTATTTT	CASSSQRAPSTDTQYF
TRBV20-1	many	NA	TRBJ2-3	TGCAGTGCTAGAGGACAGACAGATACGCAGTATTTT	CSARGQTDTQYF
TRBV12-3/TRBV12-4	many	TRBD2	TRBJ2-7	TGTGCCAGCAGGCCCGGGACTAGTTACGAGCAGTACTTC	CASRPGTSYEQYF
TRBV20-1	many	TRBD1	TRBJ1-1	TGCAGTGCTAGTTTAGGGACAGGGTTCAACACTGAAGCTTTCTTT	CSASLGTGFNTEAFF
TRBV20-1	few	TRBD2	TRBJ2-5	TGCAGTGACGAGGCGGGAGGAGAGACCCAGTACTTC	CSDEAGGETQYF
TRBV7-8	NA	NA	TRBJ2-7	TGTGCCAGCAGCTTAGCGGGGGCCTCACCTTCCTACGAGCAGTACTTC	CASSLAGASPSYEQYF
TRBV29-1	NA	TRBD2	TRBJ2-7	TGCAGCGTTGAGGGACTAGCGGGGCCTCCCTACGAGCAGTACTTC	CSVEGLAGPPYEQYF
TRBV7-2	NA	NA	TRBJ2-1	TGTGCCAGCACTCTCGGGTTCTACAATGAGCAGTTCTTC	CASTLGFYNEQFF
TRBV7-2	few	NA	TRBJ2-7	TGTGCCAGCAGCCTCCGACAGAAACCCTACGAGCAGTACTTC	CASSLRQKPYEQYF
TRBV5-1	NA	TRBD1	TRBJ1-2	TGCGCCAGCAGCTCCGGGACAGGGGGCGGGAATGGCTACACCTTC	CASSSGTGGGNGYTF
TRBV19	few	NA	TRBJ2-1	TGTGCCAGTAGTATAGGAGGGGTAGCCTACAATGAGCAGTTCTTC	CASSIGGVAYNEQFF
TRBV7-8	NA	NA	TRBJ1-1	TGTGCCAGCAGCCCCGGCGGCAGGGGGAACACTGAAGCTTTCTTT	CASSPGGRGNTEAFF
TRBV20-1	few	TRBD1	TRBJ2-3	TGCAGTGCTAGACTCGACAGGGGGAGGACAGATACGCAGTATTTT	CSARLDRGRTDTQYF
TRBV20-1	few	NA	TRBJ2-5	TGCAGTGCTAGAGCCGGGAGTAGGGGAGAGACCCAGTACTTC	CSARAGSRGETQYF
TRBV24-1	NA	NA	TRBJ1-1	TGTGCCACCAGTGATCAGGGGAGCACTGAAGCTTTCTTT	CATSDQGSTEAFF
TRBV20-1	few	NA	TRBJ2-6	TGCAGTGCTGGGGGCCCCGAGGCTGGGGCCAACGTCCTGACTTTC	CSAGGPEAGANVLTF
TRBV7-3	NA	TRBD2	TRBJ2-1	TGTGCCAGCAGACCCAGTAGCGGGAGCTCCTACAATGAGCAGTTCTTC	CASRPSSGSSYNEQFF
TRBV20-1	few	NA	TRBJ1-2	TGCAGTGCTAGAATCGGGTCTAACTATGGCTACACCTTC	CSARIGSNYGYTF
TRBV29-1	many	NA	TRBJ2-5	TGCAGCGTTGACTTCGTGGTAGGCGCCGAGACCCAGTACTTC	CSVDFVVGAETQYF
TRBV11-2	few	NA	TRBJ2-2	TGTGCCAGCAGCACACAGCAGGGCTTGGGCGGGGAGCTGTTTTTT	CASSTQQGLGGELFF
TRBV27	NA	TRBD2	TRBJ2-7	TGTGCCAGCAGTCCCGGACTAGCGGCCTACTCCTACGAGCAGTACTTC	CASSPGLAAYSYEQYF
TRBV4-2	NA	NA	TRBJ2-2	TGTGCCAGCAGCCGACACGAGGGACAAAGACCGGTGGAGCTGTTTTTT	CASSRHEGQRPVELFF
TRBV12-3/TRBV12-4	NA	NA	TRBJ2-5	TGTGCCAGCAGACCTCTTGTGGGAGAGACCCAGTACTTC	CASRPLVGETQYF
TRBV18	NA	NA	TRBJ2-2	TGTGCCAGCTCAGGAAAGGCGAACACCGGGGAGCTGTTTTTT	CASSGKANTGELFF
TRBV7-2	many	TRBD1	TRBJ1-3	TGTGCCAGCAGCTTAGCGACGGACAGGGGGAGTAGAAACACCATATATTTT	CASSLATDRGSRNTIYF
TRBV6-1	few	TRBD1	TRBJ2-4	TGTGCCAGCTCGGCAACAGGGGCGAACATTCAGTACTTC	CASSATGANIQYF
TRBV12-3/TRBV12-4	NA	TRBD1	TRBJ2-7	TGTGCCAGCAGCCGGGACAGGAGAGACGAGCAGTACTTC	CASSRDRRDEQYF
TRBV7-3	NA	TRBD1	TRBJ2-1	TGTGCCAGCAGCTCCCCCGTGCAGGGGGCAACGGGTGAGCAGTTCTTC	CASSSPVQGATGEQFF
TRBV6-5	few	TRBD1	TRBJ2-1	TGTGCCAGCAGTTACCGCCACGGACAGGGGGTTCGCAATGAGCAGTTCTTC	CASSYRHGQGVRNEQFF
TRBV20-1	few	TRBD2	TRBJ2-5	TGCAGTGCCCCTATAGCGGGAGTAGGGTTGGAGACCCAGTACTTC	CSAPIAGVGLETQYF
TRBV25-1	NA	NA	TRBJ2-3	TGTGCCAGCAGTGAATTGGTTGGGGTAGGCACAGATACGCAGTATTTT	CASSELVGVGTDTQYF
TRBV29-1	many	NA	TRBJ1-1	TGCAGCGAATCAACGGGGGGCTATGATACGGAAGCTTTCTTT	CSESTGGYDTEAFF
TRBV6-2/TRBV6-3	few	NA	TRBJ2-1	TGTGCCAGCACTCCTGGGCTAGCAGGATACAATGAGCAGTTCTTC	CASTPGLAGYNEQFF
TRBV7-3	few	NA	TRBJ2-3	TGTGCCAGCAGCTCCGAGGGGACCAAGTTGACAGATACGCAGTATTTT	CASSSEGTKLTDTQYF
TRBV5-6	NA	TRBD1	TRBJ2-1	TGTGCCAGCAGCAAAGGACAGGGGCTCTACAATGAGCAGTTCTTC	CASSKGQGLYNEQFF
TRBV4-2	many	NA	TRBJ2-7	TGTGCCAGCAGCCAAGGGGACCTCAACCTCTACGAGCAGTACTTC	CASSQGDLNLYEQYF
TRBV10-3	many	TRBD1	TRBJ1-5	TGTGCCATCAGTGAGAGGGGGCAGGGGGGCAATCAGCCCCAGCATTTT	CAISERGQGGNQPQHF